Listed here is a single T cell receptor (beta chain). The record originates from a study of shared T cell receptors in the human thymus. Looked up from germline, CDR1 is PRHDT and CDR2 is FYEKMQ (reference sequence). V lost 6 bases, J lost 4 bases, and 22 bases lay in between. The CDR3 loop spans 17 amino acids. Only in-frame clones appear in the TCRdb table, and some are missing; sequencing was by immunoSEQ multiplex PCR. This table holds roughly 500,000 clones, around 78% found once. The data also belong to a second study, concerning human thymus T cells. That source adds: Healthy Finnish infants undergoing corrective surgery for congenital heart defects were the donors. The study used thymus tissue resected during corrective heart surgery. There appeared to be biased usage of V and J genes in thymic and blood repertoires. Related research described strongly overlapping thymic repertoires in unrelated people.

V and J are TRBV13 and TRBJ2-1; D is uncertain. Specimen: thymocytes. The receptor comes from a boy under three years old with a congenital heart defect. Here the CDR3 reads CASSSVDLGARYNEQFF. The CDR3, as DNA: TGTGCCAGCAGTTCCGTCGATCTAGGCGCCCGTTACAATGAGCAGTTCTTC.